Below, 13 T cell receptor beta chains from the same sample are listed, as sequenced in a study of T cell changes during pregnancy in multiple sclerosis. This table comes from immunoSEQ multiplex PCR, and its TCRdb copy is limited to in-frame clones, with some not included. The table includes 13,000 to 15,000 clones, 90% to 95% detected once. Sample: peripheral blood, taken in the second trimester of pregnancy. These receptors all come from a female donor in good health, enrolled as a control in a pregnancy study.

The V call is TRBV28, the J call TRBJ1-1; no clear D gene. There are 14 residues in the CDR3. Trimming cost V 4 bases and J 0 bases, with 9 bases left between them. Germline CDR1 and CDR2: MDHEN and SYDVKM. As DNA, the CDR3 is TGTGCCAGCAGTTCCCCGGGGATGAACACTGAAGCTTTCTTT. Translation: CASSSPGMNTEAFF.

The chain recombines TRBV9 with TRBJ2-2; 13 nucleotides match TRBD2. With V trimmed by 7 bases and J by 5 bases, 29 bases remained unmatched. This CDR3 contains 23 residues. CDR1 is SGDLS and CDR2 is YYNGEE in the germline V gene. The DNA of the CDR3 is TGTGCCAGCGGAACTTGGACGGGGGCATACCGAGGACTAGCGGGAGTTCGGACCGGGGAGCTGTTTTTT. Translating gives CASGTWTGAYRGLAGVRTGELFF.

The CDR3 spells CASSQTGVSYGYTF. The CDR3 DNA follows: TGTGCCAGCAGTCAGACAGGGGTTAGCTATGGCTACACCTTC. V and J are TRBV2 and TRBJ1-2, with 8 bases fitting TRBD1. There are 14 residues in the CDR3. V lost 5 bases and J lost 4; bases outside the gene matches: 6. The germline gives CDR1 SNHLY, CDR2 FYNNEI.

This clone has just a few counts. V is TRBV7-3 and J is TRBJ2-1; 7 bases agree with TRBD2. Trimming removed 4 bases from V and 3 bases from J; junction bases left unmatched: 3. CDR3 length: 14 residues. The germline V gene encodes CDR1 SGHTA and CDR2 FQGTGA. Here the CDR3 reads CASSWEGGYNEQFF. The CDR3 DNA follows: TGTGCCAGCAGCTGGGAGGGCGGCTACAATGAGCAGTTCTTC.

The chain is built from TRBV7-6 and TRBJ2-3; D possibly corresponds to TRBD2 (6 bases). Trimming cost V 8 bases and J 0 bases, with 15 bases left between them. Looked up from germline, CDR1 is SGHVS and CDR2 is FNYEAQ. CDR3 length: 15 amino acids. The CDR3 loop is CASGPAGESTDTQYF. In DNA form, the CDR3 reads TGTGCCAGCGGTCCAGCGGGCGAGAGCACAGATACGCAGTATTTT.

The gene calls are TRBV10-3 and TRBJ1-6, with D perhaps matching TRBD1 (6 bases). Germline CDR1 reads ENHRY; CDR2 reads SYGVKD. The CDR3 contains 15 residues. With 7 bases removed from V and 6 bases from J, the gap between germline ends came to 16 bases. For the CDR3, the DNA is TGTGCCATCACCGACAACCCAGGGGTTAATTCACCCCTCCACTTT. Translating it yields CAITDNPGVNSPLHF.

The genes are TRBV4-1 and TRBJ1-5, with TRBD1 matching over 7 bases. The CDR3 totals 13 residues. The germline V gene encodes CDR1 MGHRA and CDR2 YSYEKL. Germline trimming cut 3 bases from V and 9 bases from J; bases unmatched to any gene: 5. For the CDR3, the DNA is TGCGCCAGCAGCCAGGAGAACAGGGGGCCCCAGCATTTT. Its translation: CASSQENRGPQHF.

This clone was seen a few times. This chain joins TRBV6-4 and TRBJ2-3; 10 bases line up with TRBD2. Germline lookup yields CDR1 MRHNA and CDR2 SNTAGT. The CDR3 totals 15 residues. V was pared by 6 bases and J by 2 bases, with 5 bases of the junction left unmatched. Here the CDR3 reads CASSLTSGDTDTQYF. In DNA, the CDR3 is TGTGCCAGCAGCCTTACTAGCGGGGACACAGATACGCAGTATTTT.

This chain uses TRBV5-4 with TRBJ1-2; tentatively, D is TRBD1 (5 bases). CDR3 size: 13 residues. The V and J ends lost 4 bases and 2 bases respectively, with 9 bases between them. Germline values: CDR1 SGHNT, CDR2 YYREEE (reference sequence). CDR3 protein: CASSMTVNYGYTF. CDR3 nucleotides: TGTGCCAGCAGCATGACAGTCAACTATGGCTACACCTTC.

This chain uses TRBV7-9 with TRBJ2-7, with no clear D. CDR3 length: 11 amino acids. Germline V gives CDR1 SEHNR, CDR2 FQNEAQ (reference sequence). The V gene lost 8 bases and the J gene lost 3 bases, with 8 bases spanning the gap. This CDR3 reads CASAENYEQYF. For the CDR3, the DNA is TGTGCCAGCGCCGAGAACTACGAGCAGTACTTC.

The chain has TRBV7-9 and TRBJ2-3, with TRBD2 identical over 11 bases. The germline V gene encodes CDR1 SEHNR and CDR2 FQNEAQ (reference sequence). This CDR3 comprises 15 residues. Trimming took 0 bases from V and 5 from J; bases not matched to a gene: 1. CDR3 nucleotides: TGTGCCAGCAGCTTAGCGGGACTAGCGGTAGATACGCAGTATTTT. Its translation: CASSLAGLAVDTQYF.

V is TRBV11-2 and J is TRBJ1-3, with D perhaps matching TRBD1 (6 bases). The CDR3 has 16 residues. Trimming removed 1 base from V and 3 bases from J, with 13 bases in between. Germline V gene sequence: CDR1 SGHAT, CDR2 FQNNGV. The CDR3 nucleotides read TGTGCCAGCAGCTTAGTTAGACAGGAGATTGGAAACACCATATATTTT. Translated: CASSLVRQEIGNTIYF.

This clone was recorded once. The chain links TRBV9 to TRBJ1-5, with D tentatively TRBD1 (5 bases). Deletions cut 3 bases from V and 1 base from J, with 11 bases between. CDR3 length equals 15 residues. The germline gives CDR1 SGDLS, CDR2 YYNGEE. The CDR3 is CASSAGGGSNQPQHF. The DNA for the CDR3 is TGTGCCAGCAGCGCCGGGGGAGGGAGCAATCAGCCCCAGCATTTT.